The next 8 T cell receptor beta chains were all read from a single sample in a study of cytomegalovirus exposure and HLA in healthy donors. In the PCR, 60 Vbeta and 13 Jbeta primers were used. Assay: immunoSEQ multiplex PCR; the TCRdb copy retains only in-frame clones and omits some. The sample lists 200,000 to 250,000 clones, 55% to 75% occurring once. Sequencing used PBMCs. These receptors were obtained from a man aged 35-49 years in good health and CMV-seropositive.

The chain joins TRBV9 to TRBJ2-3; 10 bases are shared with TRBD2. This CDR3 contains 17 residues. V lost 0 bases and J lost 0; bases outside the gene matches: 4. Looked up from germline, CDR1 is SGDLS and CDR2 is YYNGEE. As DNA, the CDR3 is TGTGCCAGCAGCGTAGGAGCGGGGGGGACTAGCACAGATACGCAGTATTTT. Translating gives CASSVGAGGTSTDTQYF.

This sequence joins TRBV6-9 and TRBJ1-3; 9 bases match TRBD1. Per germline, CDR1 MNHGY and CDR2 SVAAGI. There are 19 residues in the CDR3. The junction had 13 bases not matched to a gene; V was cut back by 2 bases and J by 2 bases. The CDR3 nucleotides are TGTGCCAGCAGTTATCCGGGACAGGGAAGAAGTCTAACTGGAAACACCATATATTTT. Amino acid sequence: CASSYPGQGRSLTGNTIYF.

V and J are TRBV10-3 and TRBJ1-5; D might be TRBD1 (5 bases). Germline V gene lookup returns CDR1 ENHRY and CDR2 SYGVKD. CDR3 size: 14 residues. Trimming removed 3 bases at V and 7 bases at J, with 13 bases between. CDR3 protein: CAISDMGGVQPQHF. For the CDR3, the DNA is TGTGCCATCAGTGATATGGGAGGGGTCCAGCCCCAGCATTTT.

V and J are TRBV19 and TRBJ2-7; the D gene is possibly TRBD2 (5 bases). The CDR3 runs 12 residues. CDR1 and CDR2 (germline): LNHDA, SQIVND (reference sequence). Trimming cost V 4 bases and J 7 bases, with 11 bases left between them. CDR3 bases: TGTGCCAGTAGTAACGGACCGGGAGAGCAGTACTTC. It specifies CASSNGPGEQYF.

Comments on this clone: The junction and the germline gene differ at one end; a read error may be behind it. This sequence joins TRBV7-9 and TRBJ1-1, with no clear D. This CDR3 spans 15 amino acids. Per germline, CDR1 SEHNR and CDR2 FQNEAQ (reference sequence). Here the CDR3 DNA reads TGTTCCAGCAGCTTAGCGCGGGTTATGAACACTGAAGCTTTCTTT. Translation gives CSSSLARVMNTEAFF.

The CDR3 reads CASSQSGGGLNTEAFF. The DNA of the CDR3 is TGTGCCAGCAGCCAATCGGGCGGGGGGCTCAACACTGAAGCTTTCTTT. The chain couples TRBV9 to TRBJ1-1; D possibly corresponds to TRBD1 (6 bases). The CDR3 runs 16 residues. Trimming left V 4 bases short and J 2 bases short, with 18 bases between. Looked up from germline, CDR1 is SGDLS and CDR2 is YYNGEE.

This chain uses TRBV6-1 with TRBJ2-7; 9 nucleotides line up with TRBD1. V lost 6 bases, J lost 1 base, and 7 bases stayed unmatched. This CDR3 has 15 residues. Germline assignment: CDR1 MNHNS and CDR2 SASEGT. The CDR3 DNA follows: TGTGCCAGCAGAACAGGGGGCGCGGGTTCCTACGAGCAGTACTTC. It is translated as CASRTGGAGSYEQYF.

The CDR3 spells CASSRSWERPTYEQYF. The CDR3 nucleotides read TGCGCCAGCAGCCGTTCCTGGGAGCGCCCAACCTACGAGCAGTACTTC. The gene calls are TRBV5-1 and TRBJ2-7, with D possibly being TRBD2 (5 bases). The CDR3 has 16 amino acids. V lost 4 bases and J 2 bases, leaving 19 bases between the germline ends. The V gene's germline CDR1 is SGHRS and CDR2 YFSETQ.